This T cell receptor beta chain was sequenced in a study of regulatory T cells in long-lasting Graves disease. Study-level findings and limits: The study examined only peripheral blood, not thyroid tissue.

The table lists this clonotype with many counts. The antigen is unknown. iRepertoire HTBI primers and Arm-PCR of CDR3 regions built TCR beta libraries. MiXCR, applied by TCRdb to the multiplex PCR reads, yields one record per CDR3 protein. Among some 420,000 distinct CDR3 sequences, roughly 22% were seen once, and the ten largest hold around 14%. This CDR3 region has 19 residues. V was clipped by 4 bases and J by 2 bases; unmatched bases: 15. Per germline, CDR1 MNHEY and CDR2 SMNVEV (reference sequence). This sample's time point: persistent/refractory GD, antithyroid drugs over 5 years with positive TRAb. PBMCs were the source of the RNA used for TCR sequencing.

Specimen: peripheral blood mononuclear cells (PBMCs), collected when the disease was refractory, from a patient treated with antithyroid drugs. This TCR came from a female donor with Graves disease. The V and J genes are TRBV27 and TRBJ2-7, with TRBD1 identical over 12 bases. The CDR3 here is CASSYETPGTGGLTYEQYF. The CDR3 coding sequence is TGTGCCAGCAGTTACGAGACACCCGGGACAGGGGGCCTCACCTACGAGCAGTACTTC.